This is a list of T cell receptor beta chains from one sample in a study of glioma-infiltrating T cells after dendritic cell vaccination. Sequenced by immunoSEQ multiplex PCR; TCRdb stores in-frame clones only, minus some. The table has roughly 51,000 clones, 85% seen once. The sample was blood, taken before dendritic cell vaccination. All receptors derive from a human donor with glioblastoma. The CDR3 runs from the conserved cysteine through the conserved F or W.

TRBV4-2	TRBJ2-7	CASSQDGRAAYEQYF
TRBV30	TRBJ2-3	CACPLAGPSDTQYF
TRBV6-6	TRBJ2-3	CASWEGTGVVDTQYF
TRBV6-1	TRBJ1-1	CASRDLGQMNTEAFF
TRBV6-4	TRBJ2-1	CASRNVAGNNEQFF
TRBV19	TRBJ1-5	CASSTQDRNQPQHF
TRBV6-1	TRBJ2-2	CASSEGTGANTGELFF
TRBV6-4	TRBJ2-1	CASSDSRGAAYNEQFF
TRBV7-2	TRBJ2-1	CASSLTGTVYNEQFF
TRBV7-8	TRBJ2-1	CASSLASRVPYNEQFF
TRBV2	TRBJ2-5	CASSEQGGGETQYF
TRBV6-5	TRBJ1-1	CASSYRRRGTEAFF
TRBV5-6	TRBJ2-1	CASKDSGGPGGSNEQFF
TRBV19	TRBJ1-1	CASSERLRDTEAFF
TRBV10-3	TRBJ1-2	CAISDPGQGSYGYTF
TRBV7-2	TRBJ2-7	CASSNSGGAYEQYF
TRBV28	TRBJ2-7	CASIKIGPSYEQYF
TRBV5-5	TRBJ1-4	CASSWTEATNEKLFF
TRBV7-9	TRBJ2-3	CASSLSASRSDTQYF
TRBV7-6	TRBJ2-1	CASSTGTGWNNEQFF
TRBV4-3	TRBJ1-1	CASSLRFLRTGPTEAFF
TRBV27	TRBJ2-3	CASSFQAGPTDTQYF
TRBV6-6	TRBJ1-1	CASIYPGGTEAFF
TRBV27	TRBJ2-7	CASSPQLASSYEQYF
TRBV27	TRBJ1-2	CASSLGGGGYTF
TRBV15	TRBJ2-7	CATSRAGTGPYEQYF
TRBV4-1	TRBJ1-6	CASSQSLAGRAAPLHF
TRBV5-1	TRBJ1-1	CASSLGQGDPEAFF
TRBV2	TRBJ1-2	CASSEGTGAFYGYTF
TRBV7-2	TRBJ2-3	CASSLLASSTDTQYF
TRBV11-2	TRBJ2-1	CASSLAGGKGNEQFF
TRBV19	TRBJ1-1	CASSTAGGTEAFF
TRBV4-2	TRBJ2-4	CASSQGPREIQNIQYF
TRBV18	TRBJ2-1	CASSPPRLAGLQSRLLF
TRBV6-6	TRBJ2-2	CASSYSGSTGELFF
TRBV30	TRBJ1-2	CACSGVGYTF
TRBV6-5	TRBJ2-7	CASSPGTGLYEQYF
TRBV7-2	TRBJ1-5	CASSLGREGNQPQHF
TRBV15	TRBJ2-7	CATSIEITSGSYEQYF
TRBV12-5	TRBJ2-5	CANPGLAGYETQYF
TRBV10-3	TRBJ1-2	CAISEPSLQGQGGSGYTF
TRBV30	TRBJ1-2	CAWSGGAMSGYTF
TRBV7-9	TRBJ1-4	CASSFAGHTLPLHEKLFF
TRBV9	TRBJ2-1	CASNSNHNGEQFF
TRBV5-1	TRBJ2-7	CASSSGGRPYEQYF